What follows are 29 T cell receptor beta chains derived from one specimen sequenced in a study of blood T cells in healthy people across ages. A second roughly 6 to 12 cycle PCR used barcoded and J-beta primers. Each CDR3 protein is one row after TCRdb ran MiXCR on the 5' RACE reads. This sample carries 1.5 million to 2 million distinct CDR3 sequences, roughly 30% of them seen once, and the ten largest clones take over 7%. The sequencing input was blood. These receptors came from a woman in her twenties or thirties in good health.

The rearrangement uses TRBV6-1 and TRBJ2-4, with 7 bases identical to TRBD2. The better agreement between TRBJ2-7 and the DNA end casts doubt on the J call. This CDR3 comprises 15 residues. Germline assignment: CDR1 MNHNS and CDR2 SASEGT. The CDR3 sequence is CASRQSGVGGGEQYF. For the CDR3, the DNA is TGTGCCAGCAGGCAATCCGGGGTCGGCGGGGGCGAGCAGTACTTC.

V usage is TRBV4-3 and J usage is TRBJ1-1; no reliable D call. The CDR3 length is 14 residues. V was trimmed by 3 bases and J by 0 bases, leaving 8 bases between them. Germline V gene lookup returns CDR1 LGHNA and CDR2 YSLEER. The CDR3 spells CASSQSGLNTEAFF. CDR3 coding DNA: TGCGCCAGCAGCCAGAGCGGCTTGAACACTGAAGCTTTCTTT.

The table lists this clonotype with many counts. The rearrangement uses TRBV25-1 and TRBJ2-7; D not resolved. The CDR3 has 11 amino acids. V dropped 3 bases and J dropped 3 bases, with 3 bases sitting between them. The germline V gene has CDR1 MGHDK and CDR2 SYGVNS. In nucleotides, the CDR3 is TGTGCCAGCAGTGACGACTACGAGCAGTACTTC. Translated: CASSDDYEQYF.

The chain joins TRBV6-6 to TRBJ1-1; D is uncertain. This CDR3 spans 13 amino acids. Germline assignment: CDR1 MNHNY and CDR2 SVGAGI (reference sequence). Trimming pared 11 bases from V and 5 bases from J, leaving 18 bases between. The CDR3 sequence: CAVLSSPTTEAFF. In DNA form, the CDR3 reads TGTGCCGTCCTTTCCTCCCCGACGACTGAAGCTTTCTTT.

Here the CDR3 reads CASSVGPTVLNYGYTF. CDR3 in DNA: TGTGCCAGCAGCGTAGGGCCGACAGTGTTAAACTATGGCTACACCTTC. J is TRBJ1-2 and V is TRBV9; D may be TRBD1 (5 bases). CDR1 and CDR2 (germline): SGDLS, YYNGEE. The germline V and J ends were trimmed by 0 bases and 2 bases, with 14 bases remaining between them. The CDR3 spans 16 residues. Drawing the rest from reference TRBV9 and TRBJ1-2, the complete variable domain is DSGVTQTPKHLITATGQRVTLRCSPRSGDLSVYWYQQSLDQGLQFLIQYYNGEERAKGNILERFSAQQFPDLHSELNLSSLELGDSALYFCASSVGPTVLNYGYTFGSGTRLTVV.

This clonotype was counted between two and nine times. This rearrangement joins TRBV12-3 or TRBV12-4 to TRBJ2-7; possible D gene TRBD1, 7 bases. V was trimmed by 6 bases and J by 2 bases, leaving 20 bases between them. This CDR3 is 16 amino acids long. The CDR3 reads CASRPSRGSGAYEQYF. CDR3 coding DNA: TGTGCCAGCAGGCCAAGCAGGGGGTCGGGGGCCTACGAGCAGTACTTC.

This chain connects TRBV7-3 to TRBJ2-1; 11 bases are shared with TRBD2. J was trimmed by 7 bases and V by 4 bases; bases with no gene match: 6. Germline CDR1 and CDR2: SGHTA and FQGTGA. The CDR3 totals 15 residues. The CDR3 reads CASSSDSGGENEQFF. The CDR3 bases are TGTGCCAGCAGCTCTGATAGCGGGGGGGAGAATGAGCAGTTCTTC. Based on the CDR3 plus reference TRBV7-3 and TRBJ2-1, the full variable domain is GAGVSQTPSNKVTEKGKYVELRCDPISGHTALYWYRQSLGQGPEFLIYFQGTGAADDSGLPNDRFFAVRPEGSVSTLKIQRTERGDSAVYLCASSSDSGGENEQFFGPGTRLTVL.

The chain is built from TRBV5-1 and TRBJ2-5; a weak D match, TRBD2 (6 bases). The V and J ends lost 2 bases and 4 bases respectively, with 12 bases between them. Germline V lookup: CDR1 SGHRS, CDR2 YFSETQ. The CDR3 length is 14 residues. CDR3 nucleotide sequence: TGCGCCAGCAGCTTCCAGGAGGGGAGAGAGACCCAGTACTTC. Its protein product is CASSFQEGRETQYF.

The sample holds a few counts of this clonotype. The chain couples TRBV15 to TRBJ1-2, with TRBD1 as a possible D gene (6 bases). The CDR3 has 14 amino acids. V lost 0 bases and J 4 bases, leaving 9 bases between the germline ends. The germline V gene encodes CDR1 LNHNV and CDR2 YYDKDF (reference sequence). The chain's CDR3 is CATSRDRGLYGYTF. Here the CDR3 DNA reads TGTGCCACCAGCAGAGACAGGGGACTCTATGGCTACACCTTC.

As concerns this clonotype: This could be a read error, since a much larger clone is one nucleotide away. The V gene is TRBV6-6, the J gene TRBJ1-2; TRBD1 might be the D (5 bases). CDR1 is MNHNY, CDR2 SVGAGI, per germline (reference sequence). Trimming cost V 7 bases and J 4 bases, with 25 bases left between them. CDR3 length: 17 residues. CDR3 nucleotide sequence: TGTGCCAGCAATAAAGTTTTGGGACCGGCGATTAGCTATGGCTACACCTTC. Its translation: CASNKVLGPAISYGYTF.

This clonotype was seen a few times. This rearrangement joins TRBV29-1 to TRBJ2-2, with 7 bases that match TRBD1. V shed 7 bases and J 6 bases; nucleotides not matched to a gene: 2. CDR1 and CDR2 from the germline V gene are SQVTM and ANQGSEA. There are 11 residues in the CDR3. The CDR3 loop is CSAGQAGELFF. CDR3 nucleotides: TGCAGCGCCGGACAGGCCGGGGAGCTGTTTTTT.

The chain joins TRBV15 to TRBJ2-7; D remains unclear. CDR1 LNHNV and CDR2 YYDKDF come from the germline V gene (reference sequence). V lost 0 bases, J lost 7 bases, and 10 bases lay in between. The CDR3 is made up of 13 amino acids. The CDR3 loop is CATSRDMAHEQYF. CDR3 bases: TGTGCCACCAGCAGAGATATGGCACATGAGCAGTACTTC.

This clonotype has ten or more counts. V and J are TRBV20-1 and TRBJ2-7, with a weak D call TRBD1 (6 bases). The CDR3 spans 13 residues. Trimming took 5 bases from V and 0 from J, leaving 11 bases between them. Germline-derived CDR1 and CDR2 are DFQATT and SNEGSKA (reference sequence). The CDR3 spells CSAQGTNSYEQYF. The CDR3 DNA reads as TGCAGTGCTCAGGGGACCAACTCCTACGAGCAGTACTTC.

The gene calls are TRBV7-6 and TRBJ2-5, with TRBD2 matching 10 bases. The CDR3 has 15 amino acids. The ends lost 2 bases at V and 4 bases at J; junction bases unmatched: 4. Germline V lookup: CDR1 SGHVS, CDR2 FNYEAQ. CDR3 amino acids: CASSLFASGGETQYF. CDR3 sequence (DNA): TGTGCCAGCAGCTTATTTGCTAGCGGGGGAGAGACCCAGTACTTC.

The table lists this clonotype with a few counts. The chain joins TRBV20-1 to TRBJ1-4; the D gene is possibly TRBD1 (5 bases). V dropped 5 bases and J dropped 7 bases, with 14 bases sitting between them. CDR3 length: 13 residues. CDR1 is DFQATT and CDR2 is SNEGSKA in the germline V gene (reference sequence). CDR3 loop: CSAYQGASEKLFF. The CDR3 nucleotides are TGCAGTGCTTATCAGGGTGCGAGTGAAAAACTGTTTTTT.

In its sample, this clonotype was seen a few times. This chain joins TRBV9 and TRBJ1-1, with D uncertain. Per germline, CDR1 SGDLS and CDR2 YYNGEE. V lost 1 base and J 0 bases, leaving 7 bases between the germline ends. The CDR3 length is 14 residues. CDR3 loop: CASSVSPLNTEAFF. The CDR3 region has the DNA TGTGCCAGCAGCGTAAGTCCCCTGAACACTGAAGCTTTCTTT.

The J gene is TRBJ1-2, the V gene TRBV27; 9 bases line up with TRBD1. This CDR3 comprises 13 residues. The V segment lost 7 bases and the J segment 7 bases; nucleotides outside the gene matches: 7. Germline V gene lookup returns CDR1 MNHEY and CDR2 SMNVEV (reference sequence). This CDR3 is CASKRDRGVGYTF. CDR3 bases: TGTGCCAGCAAGCGAGACAGGGGGGTTGGCTACACCTTC.

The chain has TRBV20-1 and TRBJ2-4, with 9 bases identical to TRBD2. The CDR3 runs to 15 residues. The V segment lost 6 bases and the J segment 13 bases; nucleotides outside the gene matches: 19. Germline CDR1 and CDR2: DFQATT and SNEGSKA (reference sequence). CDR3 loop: CSAAPGASGNNEQYF. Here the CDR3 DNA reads TGCAGTGCAGCCCCGGGGGCTAGCGGGAACAATGAGCAGTACTTC.

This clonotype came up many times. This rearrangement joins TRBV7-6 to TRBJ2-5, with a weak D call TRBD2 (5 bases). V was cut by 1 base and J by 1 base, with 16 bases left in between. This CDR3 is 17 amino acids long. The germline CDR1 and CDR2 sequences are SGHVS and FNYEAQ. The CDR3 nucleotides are TGTGCCAGCAGCTTAGAGCAAGCGGAGACGATCCAAGAGACCCAGTACTTC. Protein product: CASSLEQAETIQETQYF. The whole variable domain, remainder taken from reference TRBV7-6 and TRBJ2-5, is GAGVSQSPRYKVTKRGQDVALRCDPISGHVSLYWYRQALGQGPEFLTYFNYEAQQDKSGLPNDRFSAERPEGSISTLTIQRTEQRDSAMYRCASSLEQAETIQETQYFGPGTRLLVL.

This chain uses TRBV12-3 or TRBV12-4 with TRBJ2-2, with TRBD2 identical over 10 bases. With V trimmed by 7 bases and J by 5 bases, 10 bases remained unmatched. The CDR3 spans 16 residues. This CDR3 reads CASTSMLAGATGELFF. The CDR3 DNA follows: TGTGCCAGCACCTCGATGCTAGCGGGAGCTACCGGGGAGCTGTTTTTT.

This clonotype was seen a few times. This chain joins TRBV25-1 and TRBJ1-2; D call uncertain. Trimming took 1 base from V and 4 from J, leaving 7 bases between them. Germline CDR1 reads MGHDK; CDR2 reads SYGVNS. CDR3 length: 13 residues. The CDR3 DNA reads TGTGCCAGCAGTGAATCTCACCGCTATGGCTACACCTTC. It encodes CASSESHRYGYTF.

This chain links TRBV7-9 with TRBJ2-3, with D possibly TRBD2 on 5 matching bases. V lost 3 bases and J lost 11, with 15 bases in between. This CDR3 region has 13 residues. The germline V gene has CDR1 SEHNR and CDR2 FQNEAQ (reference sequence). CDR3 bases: TGTGCCAGCAGCTTTTCGGAGACCGGGGAGCAGTATTTT. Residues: CASSFSETGEQYF.

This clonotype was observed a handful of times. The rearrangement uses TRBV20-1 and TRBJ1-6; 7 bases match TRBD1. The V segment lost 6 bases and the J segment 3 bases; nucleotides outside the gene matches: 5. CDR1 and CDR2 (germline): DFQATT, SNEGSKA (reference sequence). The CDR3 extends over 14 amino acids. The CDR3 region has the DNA TGCAGTGCACGGGGACAGTTCTATAATTCACCCCTCCACTTT. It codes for CSARGQFYNSPLHF.

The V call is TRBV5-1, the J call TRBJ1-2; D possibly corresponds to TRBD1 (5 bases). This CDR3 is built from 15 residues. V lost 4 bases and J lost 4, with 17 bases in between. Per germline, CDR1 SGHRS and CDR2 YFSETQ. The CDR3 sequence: CASSRKTDSGYGYTF. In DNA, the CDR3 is TGCGCCAGCAGCCGAAAGACAGATTCCGGCTATGGCTACACCTTC.

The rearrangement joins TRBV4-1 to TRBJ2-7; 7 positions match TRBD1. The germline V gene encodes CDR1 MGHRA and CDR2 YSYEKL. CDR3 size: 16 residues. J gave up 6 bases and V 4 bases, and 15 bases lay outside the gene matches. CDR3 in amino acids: CASSLNPGQSYGEQYF. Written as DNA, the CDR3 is TGCGCCAGCAGCCTTAACCCGGGACAGAGCTACGGCGAGCAGTACTTC.

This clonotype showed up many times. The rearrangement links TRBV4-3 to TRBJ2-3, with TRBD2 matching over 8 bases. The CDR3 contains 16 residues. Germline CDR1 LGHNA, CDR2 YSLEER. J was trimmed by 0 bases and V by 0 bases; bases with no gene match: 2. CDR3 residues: CASSQDASGSTDTQYF. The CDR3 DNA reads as TGCGCCAGCAGCCAAGACGCTAGCGGGAGCACAGATACGCAGTATTTT.

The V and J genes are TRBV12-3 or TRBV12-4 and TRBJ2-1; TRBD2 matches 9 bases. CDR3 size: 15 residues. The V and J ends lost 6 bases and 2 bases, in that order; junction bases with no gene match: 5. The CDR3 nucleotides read TGTGCCAGCAGGAGACTAGCGGTGACCTACAATGAGCAGTTCTTC. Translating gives CASRRLAVTYNEQFF.

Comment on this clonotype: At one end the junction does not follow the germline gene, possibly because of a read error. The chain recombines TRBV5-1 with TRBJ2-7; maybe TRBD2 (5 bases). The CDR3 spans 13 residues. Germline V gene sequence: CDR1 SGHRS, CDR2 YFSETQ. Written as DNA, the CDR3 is TGCGCCAGCAGCTTGGGGGAAGACTACAAGCAGTACTTC. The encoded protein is CASSLGEDYKQYF.

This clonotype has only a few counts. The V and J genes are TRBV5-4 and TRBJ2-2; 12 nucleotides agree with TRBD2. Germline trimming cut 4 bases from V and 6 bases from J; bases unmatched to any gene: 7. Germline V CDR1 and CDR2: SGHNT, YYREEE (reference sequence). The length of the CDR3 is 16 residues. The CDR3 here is CASSTTSGSAAGELFF. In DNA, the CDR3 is TGTGCCAGCAGCACGACTAGCGGGAGTGCGGCCGGGGAGCTGTTTTTT.